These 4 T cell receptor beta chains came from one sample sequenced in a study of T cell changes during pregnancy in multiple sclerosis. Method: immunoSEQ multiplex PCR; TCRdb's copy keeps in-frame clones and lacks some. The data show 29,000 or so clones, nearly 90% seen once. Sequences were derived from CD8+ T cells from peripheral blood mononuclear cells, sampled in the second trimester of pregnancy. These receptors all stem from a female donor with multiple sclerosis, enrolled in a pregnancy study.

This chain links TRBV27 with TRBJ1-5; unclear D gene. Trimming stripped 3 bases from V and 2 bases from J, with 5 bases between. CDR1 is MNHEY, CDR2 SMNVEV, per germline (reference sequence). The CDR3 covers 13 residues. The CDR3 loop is CASSFSRNQPQHF. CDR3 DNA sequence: TGTGCCAGCAGTTTTTCTCGCAATCAGCCCCAGCATTTT.

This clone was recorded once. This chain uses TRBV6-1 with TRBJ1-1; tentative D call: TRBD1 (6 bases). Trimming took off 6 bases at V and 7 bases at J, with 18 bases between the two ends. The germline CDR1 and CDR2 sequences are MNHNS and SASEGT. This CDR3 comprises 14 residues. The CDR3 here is CASSLKRGLSEAFF. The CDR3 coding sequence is TGTGCCAGCAGCCTCAAGCGGGGGCTGAGTGAAGCTTTCTTT.

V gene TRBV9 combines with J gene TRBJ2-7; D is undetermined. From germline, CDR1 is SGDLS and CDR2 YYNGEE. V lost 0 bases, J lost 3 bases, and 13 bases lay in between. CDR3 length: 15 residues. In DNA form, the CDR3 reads TGTGCCAGCAGCGTAGACCCCAGTCCAGGCTACGAGCAGTACTTC. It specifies CASSVDPSPGYEQYF.

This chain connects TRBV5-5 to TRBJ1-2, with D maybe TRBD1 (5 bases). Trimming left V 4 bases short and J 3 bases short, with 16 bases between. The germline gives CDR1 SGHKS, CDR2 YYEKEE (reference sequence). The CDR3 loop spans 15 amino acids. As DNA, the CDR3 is TGTGCCAGCAGCCCTGCAGGGAATTCGTACTATGGCTACACCTTC. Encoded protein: CASSPAGNSYYGYTF.